This is a list of T cell receptor beta chains from one sample in a study of persistence of HIV-infected CD4 T cells. Only in-frame clones appear in the TCRdb table, and some are missing; sequencing was by immunoSEQ multiplex PCR. The sample carries over 10,000 clones, under 70% recorded once. These receptors' antigens are unknown. The material was CD4+ T cells sorted from PBMCs after 18-hour stimulation, obtained from a patient who received antiretroviral therapy. Receptors were obtained from an adult man with HIV who was CMV-seropositive. CDR3s include the opening cysteine and the closing phenylalanine or tryptophan. Fields, in order: V gene, D gene, J gene, clone size, CDR3 DNA, CDR3 protein. D genes are given only for firm matches. Expanded clones are given a class, and other clones once, few, many or no size at all.

v_call: TRBV6-1; d_call: -; j_call: TRBJ1-6; clone_size: -; cdr3_nt: TGTGCCAGCAGTGAAAGAGTCACCCTCCACTTT; cdr3_aa: CASSERVTLHF
v_call: TRBV27; d_call: TRBD1; j_call: TRBJ1-5; clone_size: -; cdr3_nt: TGTGCCAGCAGTTTCGGGACAGGGGGCACAGGCAATCAGCCCCAGCATTTT; cdr3_aa: CASSFGTGGTGNQPQHF
v_call: TRBV5-4; d_call: -; j_call: TRBJ2-2; clone_size: once; cdr3_nt: TGTGCCAGCAGCTTGGATTTGGGAAACACCGGGGAGCTGTTTTTT; cdr3_aa: CASSLDLGNTGELFF
v_call: TRBV7-2; d_call: -; j_call: TRBJ2-7; clone_size: -; cdr3_nt: TGTGCCAGCAGCCTCGGTGGAGGGATGGGTTCCGAGCAGTACTTC; cdr3_aa: CASSLGGGMGSEQYF
v_call: TRBV30; d_call: -; j_call: TRBJ1-1; clone_size: -; cdr3_nt: TGTGCCTGGAGCCCACTGCGGACACTGAACACTGAAGCTTTCTTT; cdr3_aa: CAWSPLRTLNTEAFF
v_call: TRBV6-5; d_call: TRBD2; j_call: TRBJ2-7; clone_size: -; cdr3_nt: TGTGCCAGCATCTTTAGCGGGGGGAACTACGAGCAGTACTTC; cdr3_aa: CASIFSGGNYEQYF
v_call: TRBV19; d_call: -; j_call: TRBJ1-2; clone_size: -; cdr3_nt: TGTGCCAGTAGTGTACAGGGTCACTATGGCTACACCTTC; cdr3_aa: CASSVQGHYGYTF
v_call: TRBV27; d_call: -; j_call: TRBJ2-7; clone_size: -; cdr3_nt: TGTGCCAGCAGTTTACCCGGGGGGCGGCACGAGCAGTACTTC; cdr3_aa: CASSLPGGRHEQYF
v_call: TRBV27; d_call: TRBD2; j_call: TRBJ2-7; clone_size: -; cdr3_nt: TGTGCCAGCAGTTTAGGGCGACTAGCGGGAGGGAATCGCTCCTACGAGCAGTACTTC; cdr3_aa: CASSLGRLAGGNRSYEQYF
v_call: TRBV3-1/TRBV3-2; d_call: TRBD1; j_call: TRBJ1-1; clone_size: -; cdr3_nt: TGTGCCAGCAGCACAGGGGTGGCCGGGCGAGCTTTCTTT; cdr3_aa: CASSTGVAGRAFF
v_call: TRBV7-2; d_call: -; j_call: TRBJ2-1; clone_size: -; cdr3_nt: TGTGCCAGCAGCCTTTCGGGACAAGCATACAATGAGCAGTTCTTC; cdr3_aa: CASSLSGQAYNEQFF
v_call: TRBV29-1; d_call: -; j_call: TRBJ2-3; clone_size: -; cdr3_nt: TGCAGCGTCCCAAAGACACTGAGCACAGATACGCAGTATTTT; cdr3_aa: CSVPKTLSTDTQYF
v_call: TRBV6-1; d_call: -; j_call: TRBJ1-5; clone_size: -; cdr3_nt: TGTGCCAGCAGTGAAGAGGGGGGGCGGGGGAGGCCCCAGCATTTT; cdr3_aa: CASSEEGGRGRPQHF
v_call: TRBV24-1; d_call: -; j_call: TRBJ2-2; clone_size: few; cdr3_nt: TGTGCCACCAGTGGTCAGGGGAGCGGGGAGCTGTTTTTT; cdr3_aa: CATSGQGSGELFF
v_call: TRBV2; d_call: -; j_call: TRBJ1-2; clone_size: few; cdr3_nt: TGTGCCAGCAGCAACAGGAACTATGGCTACACCTTC; cdr3_aa: CASSNRNYGYTF
v_call: TRBV5-4; d_call: -; j_call: TRBJ2-7; clone_size: -; cdr3_nt: TGTGCCAGCAGCTTGGTGGGTTACGAGCAGTACTTC; cdr3_aa: CASSLVGYEQYF
v_call: TRBV19; d_call: -; j_call: TRBJ2-5; clone_size: -; cdr3_nt: TGTGCCACTTCCGCGGGACGGGCAGGACTCTTAAAACTCGCAGAGACCCAGTACTTC; cdr3_aa: CATSAGRAGLLKLAETQYF
v_call: TRBV19; d_call: -; j_call: TRBJ1-2; clone_size: -; cdr3_nt: TGTGCCAGTAGTGGCCGGTCAGGGTCTAACTATGGCTACACCTTC; cdr3_aa: CASSGRSGSNYGYTF
v_call: TRBV7-2; d_call: TRBD1; j_call: TRBJ1-1; clone_size: -; cdr3_nt: TGTGCCAGCAGCGCGCTGGGACAGTTGAACACTGAAGCTTTCTTT; cdr3_aa: CASSALGQLNTEAFF
v_call: TRBV18; d_call: -; j_call: TRBJ1-2; clone_size: -; cdr3_nt: TGTGCCAGCTCACCGCGGCCATCGGCCACTTCCGGCTACACCTTC; cdr3_aa: CASSPRPSATSGYTF